The 28 T cell receptor beta chains in this list originate from one sample, sequenced in a study of CD8 T cells in Susac syndrome. Random hexamers were used to reverse transcribe an amount of roughly 0.45 to 1 ug RNA. TCRdb used MiXCR to reprocess the immunoSEQ multiplex PCR reads, holding one entry per CDR3 protein. The repertoire holds 250,000 to 300,000 distinct CDR3 sequences, with approximately 90% as singletons. The sequenced sample consisted of CD8+ T cells from PBMCs. These receptor sequences come from a human donor with multiple sclerosis.

The rearrangement uses TRBV4-2 and TRBJ2-3; possible D gene TRBD2, 6 bases. Germline V gene lookup returns CDR1 LGHNA and CDR2 YNFKEQ. V was pared by 0 bases and J by 2 bases, with 21 bases between. The CDR3 covers 19 residues. CDR3: CASSQETGGSLPFTDTQYF. In DNA form, the CDR3 reads TGTGCCAGCAGCCAAGAGACTGGAGGGAGCCTTCCATTCACAGATACGCAGTATTTT.

J is TRBJ1-2 and V is TRBV27; D is uncertain. V lost 4 bases and J lost 4, with 13 bases in between. CDR1 is MNHEY, CDR2 SMNVEV, per germline (reference sequence). CDR3 length: 14 amino acids. The chain's CDR3 is CASSSTDGPYGYTF. In DNA, the CDR3 is TGTGCCAGCAGTTCGACGGACGGACCCTATGGCTACACCTTC.

The chain carries TRBV24-1 and TRBJ2-7, with 9 bases identical to TRBD1. The CDR3 has 16 residues. The V and J ends lost 3 bases and 6 bases, in that order; junction bases with no gene match: 11. Germline CDR1 and CDR2: KGHDR and SFDVKD. CDR3 coding DNA: TGTGCCACCAGTGATCCGGGACAGGGCCTTCTGGGCGAGCAGTACTTC. Translated: CATSDPGQGLLGEQYF.

The chain combines TRBV11-1 with TRBJ2-1, with TRBD2 matching 12 bases. V shed 4 bases and J 5 bases; nucleotides not matched to a gene: 9. Germline V gene sequence: CDR1 SGHAT, CDR2 FQDESV (reference sequence). The CDR3 is 17 residues long. DNA for the CDR3: TGTGCCAGCAGCTCCGGACTAGCGGGGTTGTTGGACAATGAGCAGTTCTTC. This sequence encodes CASSSGLAGLLDNEQFF.

The chain uses TRBV3-1 and TRBJ2-5; perhaps TRBD1 as D (5 bases). V was cut by 0 bases and J by 3 bases, with 11 bases left in between. The germline V gene encodes CDR1 LGHDT and CDR2 YNNKEL (reference sequence). CDR3 size: 15 residues. DNA of the CDR3: TGTGCCAGCAGCCAAGATCTAACCAGGGAAGAGACCCAGTACTTC. It specifies CASSQDLTREETQYF.

This clonotype was seen once. This rearrangement joins TRBV10-3 to TRBJ2-2, with D possibly matching TRBD2 (6 bases). CDR3 length: 14 amino acids. V lost 6 bases and J 10 bases, leaving 18 bases between the germline ends. From germline, CDR1 is ENHRY and CDR2 SYGVKD. This CDR3 is CAISQSGGREELFF. DNA of the CDR3: TGTGCCATCAGCCAGTCAGGAGGGAGAGAGGAGCTGTTTTTT.

The chain combines TRBV29-1 with TRBJ2-7, with 7 nucleotides matching TRBD2. CDR1 SQVTM and CDR2 ANQGSEA come from the germline V gene. V lost 5 bases, J lost 0 bases, and 13 bases stayed unmatched. The CDR3 loop spans 16 amino acids. DNA for the CDR3: TGCAGCGTTCGACTTGCGGGGGACCCCTTCTCCTACGAGCAGTACTTC. Amino acid sequence: CSVRLAGDPFSYEQYF.

J is TRBJ2-7 and V is TRBV28; D gene unclear. CDR3 size: 13 residues. The V end was cut by 6 bases, the J end by 0 bases, with 9 bases between. Germline-derived CDR1 and CDR2 are MDHEN and SYDVKM. CDR3 residues: CASREPLSYEQYF. The CDR3 coding sequence is TGTGCCAGCAGGGAGCCTCTCTCCTACGAGCAGTACTTC.

The chain joins TRBV7-3 to TRBJ2-2; possible D gene TRBD2, 6 bases. Trimming removed 2 bases at V and 6 bases at J, with 13 bases between. The CDR3 covers 15 residues. The germline gives CDR1 SGHTA, CDR2 FQGTGA. Here the CDR3 reads CASSLSGLAAGELFF. The CDR3 DNA reads TGTGCCAGCAGCTTATCGGGACTGGCGGCCGGGGAGCTGTTTTTT. The full variable domain, rest sourced from reference TRBV7-3 and TRBJ2-2, is GAGVSQTPSNKVTEKGKYVELRCDPISGHTALYWYRQSLGQGPEFLIYFQGTGAADDSGLPNDRFFAVRPEGSVSTLKIQRTERGDSAVYLCASSLSGLAAGELFFGEGSRLTVL.

This rearrangement joins TRBV29-1 to TRBJ2-3; 12 bases line up with TRBD2. Germline CDR1 reads SQVTM; CDR2 reads ANQGSEA. The length of the CDR3 is 14 residues. CDR3 nucleotides: TGCATCCTCGGGACTAGCGGGAGCACAGATACGCAGTATTTT. It yields the protein CILGTSGSTDTQYF.

The rearrangement joins TRBV7-9 to TRBJ2-1; D is uncertain. The length of the CDR3 is 14 residues. Germline V gene sequence: CDR1 SEHNR, CDR2 FQNEAQ (reference sequence). The V and J ends lost 5 bases and 0 bases respectively, with 8 bases between them. The CDR3 protein is CASSTTSSYNEQFF. CDR3 bases: TGTGCCAGCAGCACTACAAGCTCCTACAATGAGCAGTTCTTC.

V is TRBV3-1 and J is TRBJ2-7; 9 bases are a match to TRBD2. V was clipped by 1 base and J by 4 bases; unmatched bases: 8. In germline, CDR1 is LGHDT, CDR2 YNNKEL (reference sequence). The CDR3 is 16 residues long. The CDR3 bases are TGTGCCAGCAGCCAAGGGCCCACTAGCGGGTCTTACGAGCAGTACTTC. This sequence encodes CASSQGPTSGSYEQYF.

The rearrangement uses TRBV13 and TRBJ2-7; D not resolved. V shed 4 bases and J shed 4 bases, with 17 bases lying between them. CDR1 PRHDT and CDR2 FYEKMQ come from the germline V gene (reference sequence). The CDR3 has 15 amino acids. The CDR3 nucleotides read TGTGCCAGCAGCTCCAGCACGACGGATAGGTACGAGCAGTACTTC. Amino acids: CASSSSTTDRYEQYF.

The chain recombines TRBV24-1 with TRBJ2-3; 11 nucleotides agree with TRBD2. V lost 10 bases, J lost 0 bases, and 17 bases stayed unmatched. The CDR3 covers 19 residues. The germline gives CDR1 KGHDR, CDR2 SFDVKD. CDR3 bases: TGTGCCACTTCCAGACCCAATCCGAGGACTAGCGGGAGCACAGATACGCAGTATTTT. It translates to CATSRPNPRTSGSTDTQYF.

This chain joins TRBV4-3 and TRBJ2-7, with 11 bases aligning to TRBD2. Germline V gene data show CDR1 as LGHNA and CDR2 as YSLEER. This CDR3 has 17 amino acids. V shed 3 bases and J 0 bases; nucleotides not matched to a gene: 7. As DNA, the CDR3 is TGCGCCAGCAGCCACTCTAGCGGGGGGCTCGTCTCCTACGAGCAGTACTTC. The encoded protein is CASSHSSGGLVSYEQYF.

CDR3 coding DNA: TGTGCCAGCAGATTCTACGAGCAGTACTTC. It is translated as CASRFYEQYF. The chain uses TRBV6-6 and TRBJ2-7, with D hard to call. Trimming removed 6 bases at V and 3 bases at J, with 3 bases between. This CDR3 is built from 10 residues. CDR1 and CDR2 (germline): MNHNY, SVGAGI (reference sequence).

The chain is built from TRBV19 and TRBJ2-1, with TRBD2 matching 7 bases. The CDR3 runs to 16 residues. Trimming took 6 bases from V and 0 from J; bases not matched to a gene: 8. The germline V gene has CDR1 LNHDA and CDR2 SQIVND (reference sequence). Here the CDR3 reads CASRGLGGSSYNEQFF. In DNA form, the CDR3 reads TGTGCCAGTAGGGGCCTCGGGGGGAGCTCCTACAATGAGCAGTTCTTC. Looking up the rest from reference TRBV19 and TRBJ2-1 gives the full variable domain: DGGITQSPKYLFRKEGQNVTLSCEQNLNHDAMYWYRQDPGQGLRLIYYSQIVNDFQKGDIAEGYSVSREKKESFPLTVTSAQKNPTAFYLCASRGLGGSSYNEQFFGPGTRLTVL.

V is TRBV7-8 and J is TRBJ2-2; D unclear. The length of the CDR3 is 13 residues. Trimming shortened V by 3 bases and J by 7 bases, and 9 bases separated the two germline ends. CDR1 is SGHVS and CDR2 is FQNEAQ in the germline V gene. The CDR3 DNA follows: TGTGCCAGCAGCTTTCAGAGCCACGGGGAGCTGTTTTTT. It codes for CASSFQSHGELFF.

The rearrangement links TRBV9 to TRBJ2-7; possibly TRBD1 for D (6 bases). CDR1 is SGDLS, CDR2 YYNGEE, per germline. The CDR3 totals 15 residues. V lost 3 bases and J lost 2, with 15 bases in between. DNA of the CDR3: TGTGCCAGCAGCGAGGGGGACATGACAGCCTACGAGCAGTACTTC. It is translated as CASSEGDMTAYEQYF. Complete variable domain (other parts from reference TRBV9 and TRBJ2-7): DSGVTQTPKHLITATGQRVTLRCSPRSGDLSVYWYQQSLDQGLQFLIQYYNGEERAKGNILERFSAQQFPDLHSELNLSSLELGDSALYFCASSEGDMTAYEQYFGPGTRLTVT.

The rearrangement uses TRBV29-1 and TRBJ2-2; either TRBD1 or TRBD2 may supply D (5 bases each). Germline CDR1 is SQVTM and CDR2 is ANQGSEA. V was clipped by 1 base and J by 6 bases, with 12 bases between them. The CDR3 contains 14 residues. Here the CDR3 reads CSVEAGRVAGELFF. CDR3 nucleotides: TGCAGCGTTGAAGCGGGACGGGTCGCCGGGGAGCTGTTTTTT.

V and J are TRBV5-1 and TRBJ2-5, with a tentative D call TRBD1 (8 bases). Trimming removed 3 bases at V and 4 bases at J, with 19 bases between. The CDR3 spans 16 residues. Germline CDR1 is SGHRS and CDR2 is YFSETQ. Written as DNA, the CDR3 is TGCGCCAGCAGCTATCACACCACAGGGGGGGGAGAGACCCAGTACTTC. Translating gives CASSYHTTGGGETQYF.

V is TRBV3-1 and J is TRBJ1-2; D not certain. The CDR3 spans 16 residues. Germline loops: CDR1 LGHDT, CDR2 YNNKEL (reference sequence). Trimming removed 0 bases at V and 4 bases at J, with 15 bases between. The CDR3 here is CASSQDEGQVFYGYTF. CDR3 nucleotides: TGTGCCAGCAGCCAAGATGAGGGTCAGGTTTTCTATGGCTACACCTTC.

This chain links TRBV4-1 with TRBJ1-2; D perhaps matches TRBD1 (6 bases). The CDR3 sequence is 15 residues long. CDR1 and CDR2 (germline): MGHRA, YSYEKL. Trimming pared 0 bases from V and 2 bases from J, leaving 10 bases between. In nucleotides, the CDR3 is TGCGCCAGCAGCCAAGATAGGGGGGAAAACTATGGCTACACCTTC. Translating it yields CASSQDRGENYGYTF.

The chain recombines TRBV6-2 or TRBV6-3 with TRBJ1-1; no clear D gene. The germline V and J ends were trimmed by 6 bases and 10 bases, with 15 bases remaining between them. The CDR3 loop spans 12 amino acids. Germline V gene data show CDR1 as MNHEY and CDR2 as SVGEGT. The CDR3 DNA follows: TGTGCCAGCAGCCAACAGACCTGGGGAGCTTTCTTT. Protein: CASSQQTWGAFF.

The V and J genes are TRBV20-1 and TRBJ2-2; TRBD1 agrees at 9 bases. This CDR3 spans 17 amino acids. Germline CDR1 and CDR2: DFQATT and SNEGSKA (reference sequence). V was clipped by 0 bases and J by 3 bases; unmatched bases: 8. In DNA form, the CDR3 reads TGCAGTGCTAGAGATATAGAGACAGGGGGTTACACCGGGGAGCTGTTTTTT. This sequence encodes CSARDIETGGYTGELFF.

The J gene is TRBJ2-5, the V gene TRBV15; D gene uncertain. V shed 4 bases and J shed 2 bases, with 11 bases lying between them. CDR1 is LNHNV, CDR2 YYDKDF, per germline (reference sequence). The CDR3 consists of 14 residues. The CDR3 bases are TGTGCCACCAGCACCCTCCGGCTACAAGAGACCCAGTACTTC. Residues: CATSTLRLQETQYF.

The J gene is TRBJ2-7, the V gene TRBV2; possibly TRBD1 for D (6 bases). CDR1 is SNHLY, CDR2 FYNNEI, per germline. V shed 8 bases and J shed 3 bases, with 17 bases lying between them. This CDR3 comprises 14 residues. This CDR3 is CASGPSGDNYEQYF. In DNA form, the CDR3 reads TGTGCCAGCGGACCTTCAGGGGACAACTACGAGCAGTACTTC.

V usage is TRBV14 and J usage is TRBJ2-2; TRBD1 aligns across 7 bases. The CDR3 consists of 17 residues. CDR1 is SGHDN and CDR2 is FVKESK in the germline V gene. Germline trimming cut 1 base from V and 0 bases from J; bases unmatched to any gene: 5. CDR3 in DNA: TGTGCCAGCAGCCAAGGAGCGACAGGGTCGAACACCGGGGAGCTGTTTTTT. Residues: CASSQGATGSNTGELFF.